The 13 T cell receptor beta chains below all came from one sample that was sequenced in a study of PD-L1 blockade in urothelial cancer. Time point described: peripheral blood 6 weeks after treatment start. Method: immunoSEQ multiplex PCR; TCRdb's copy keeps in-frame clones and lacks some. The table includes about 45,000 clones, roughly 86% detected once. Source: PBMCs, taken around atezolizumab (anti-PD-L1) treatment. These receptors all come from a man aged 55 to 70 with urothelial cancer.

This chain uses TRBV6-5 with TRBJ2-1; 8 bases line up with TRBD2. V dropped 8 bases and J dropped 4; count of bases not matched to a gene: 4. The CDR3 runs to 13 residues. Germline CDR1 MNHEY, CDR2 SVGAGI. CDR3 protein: CASQAGEYNEQFF. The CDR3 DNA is TGTGCCAGCCAAGCGGGGGAATACAATGAGCAGTTCTTC.

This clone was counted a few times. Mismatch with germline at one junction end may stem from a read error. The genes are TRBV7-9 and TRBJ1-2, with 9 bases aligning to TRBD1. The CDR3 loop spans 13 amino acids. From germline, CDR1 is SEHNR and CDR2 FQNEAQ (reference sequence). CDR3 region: CASSLGGTGPALF. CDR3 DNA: TGTGCCAGCAGCTTAGGGGGGACAGGGCCCGCCCTCTTC.

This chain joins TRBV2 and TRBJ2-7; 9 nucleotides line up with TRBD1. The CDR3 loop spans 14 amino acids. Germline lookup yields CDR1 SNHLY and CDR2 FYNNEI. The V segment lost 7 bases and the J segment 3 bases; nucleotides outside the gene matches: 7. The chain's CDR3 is CASTQMGQGYEQYF. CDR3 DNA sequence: TGTGCCAGCACCCAAATGGGACAGGGCTACGAGCAGTACTTC. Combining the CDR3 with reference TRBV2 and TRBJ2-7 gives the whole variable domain EPEVTQTPSHQVTQMGQEVILRCVPISNHLYFYWYRQILGQKVEFLVSFYNNEISEKSEIFDDQFSVERPDGSNFTLKIRSTKLEDSAMYFCASTQMGQGYEQYFGPGTRLTVT.

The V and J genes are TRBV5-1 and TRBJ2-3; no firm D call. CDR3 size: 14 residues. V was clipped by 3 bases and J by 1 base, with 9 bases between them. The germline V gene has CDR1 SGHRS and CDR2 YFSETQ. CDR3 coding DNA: TGCGCCAGCAGCTATATAACAGGCACAGATACGCAGTATTTT. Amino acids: CASSYITGTDTQYF.

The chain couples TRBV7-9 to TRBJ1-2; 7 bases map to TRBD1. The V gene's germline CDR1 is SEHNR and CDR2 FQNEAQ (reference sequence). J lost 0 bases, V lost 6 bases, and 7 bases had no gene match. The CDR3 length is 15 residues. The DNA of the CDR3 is TGTGCCAGCAGTCAAGCCGGACAGGCTAACTATGGCTACACCTTC. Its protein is CASSQAGQANYGYTF. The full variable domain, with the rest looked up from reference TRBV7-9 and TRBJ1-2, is DTGVSQNPRHKITKRGQNVTFRCDPISEHNRLYWYRQTLGQGPEFLTYFQNEAQLEKSRLLSDRFSAERPKGSFSTLEIQRTEQGDSAMYLCASSQAGQANYGYTFGSGTRLTVV.

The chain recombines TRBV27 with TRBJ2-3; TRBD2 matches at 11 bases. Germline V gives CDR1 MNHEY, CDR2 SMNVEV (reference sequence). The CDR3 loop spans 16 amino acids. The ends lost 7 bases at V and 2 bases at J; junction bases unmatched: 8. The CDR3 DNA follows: TGTGCCAGCACCCCCCTACTAGCGGGGGACACAGATACGCAGTATTTT. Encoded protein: CASTPLLAGDTDTQYF.

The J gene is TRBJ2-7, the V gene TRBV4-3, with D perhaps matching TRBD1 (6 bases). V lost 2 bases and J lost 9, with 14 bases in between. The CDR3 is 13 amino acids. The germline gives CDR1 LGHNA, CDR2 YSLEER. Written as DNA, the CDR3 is TGCGCCAGCAGCCAATACATGTCGGACAGGCAGTACTTC. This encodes CASSQYMSDRQYF.

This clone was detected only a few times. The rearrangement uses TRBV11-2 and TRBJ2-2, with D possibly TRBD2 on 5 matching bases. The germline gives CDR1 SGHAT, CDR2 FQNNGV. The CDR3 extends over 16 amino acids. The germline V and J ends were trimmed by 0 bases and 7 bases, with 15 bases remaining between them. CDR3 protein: CASSLDVNGVVGELFF. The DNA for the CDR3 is TGTGCCAGCAGCTTAGATGTTAACGGGGTGGTCGGGGAGCTGTTTTTT.

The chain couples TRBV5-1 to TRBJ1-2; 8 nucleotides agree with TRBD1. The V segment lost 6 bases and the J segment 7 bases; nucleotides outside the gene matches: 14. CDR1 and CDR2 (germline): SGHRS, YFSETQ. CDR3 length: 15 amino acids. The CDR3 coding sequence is TGCGCCAGCAAGGGCGACGGCAGGGGGCTCGGTGGCTACACCTTC. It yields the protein CASKGDGRGLGGYTF.

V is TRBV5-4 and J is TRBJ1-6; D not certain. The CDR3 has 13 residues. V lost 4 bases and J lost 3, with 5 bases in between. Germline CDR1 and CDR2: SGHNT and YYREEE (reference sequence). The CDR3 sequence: CASSRDYNSPLHF. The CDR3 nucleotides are TGTGCCAGCAGCAGAGACTATAATTCACCCCTCCACTTT.

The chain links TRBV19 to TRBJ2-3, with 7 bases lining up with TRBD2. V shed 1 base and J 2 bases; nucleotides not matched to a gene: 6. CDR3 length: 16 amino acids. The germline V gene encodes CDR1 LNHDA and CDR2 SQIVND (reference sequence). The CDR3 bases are TGTGCCAGTAGTATAGGATCGCGGGGGATCACAGATACGCAGTATTTT. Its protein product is CASSIGSRGITDTQYF.

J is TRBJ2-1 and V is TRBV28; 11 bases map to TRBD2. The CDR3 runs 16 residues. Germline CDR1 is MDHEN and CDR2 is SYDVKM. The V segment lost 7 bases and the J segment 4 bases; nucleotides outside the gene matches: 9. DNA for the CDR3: TGTGCCAGCACCCGATGGGGGACTAGCGGTTACAATGAGCAGTTCTTC. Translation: CASTRWGTSGYNEQFF.

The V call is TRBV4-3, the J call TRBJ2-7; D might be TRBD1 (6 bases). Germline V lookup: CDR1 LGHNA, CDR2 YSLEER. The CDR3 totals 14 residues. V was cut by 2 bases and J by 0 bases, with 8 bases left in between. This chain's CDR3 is CASSQTGSSYEQYF. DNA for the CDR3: TGCGCCAGCAGCCAAACAGGGAGCTCCTACGAGCAGTACTTC.